A single sample gave rise to the 2 T cell receptor beta chains below, sequenced in a study of early T cells in non-severe SARS-CoV-2 infection (dated by TCRdb to about 2021). The library was generated by 5' RACE. Sequencing instrument: NextSeq 500. The raw public reads went through TCRdb reprocessing: fastp at Q25, MiXCR clone calling, in-frame beta chains kept. Rows are unified per CDR3 protein, each entry keeping the most common DNA and genes. The sample table lists about 110,000 distinct CDR3 sequences, roughly 12% of them with a count of one. The biggest ten clones account for around 3.7% of the sample. The sample in question was whole blood, obtained at baseline. The receptors shown here come from an adult who was a healthcare worker with PCR-confirmed SARS-CoV-2 infection or an uninfected control (not recorded which).

The chain employs TRBV21-1 and TRBJ1-1; the D call of TRBD1 is as the table states it, not checked on the DNA. TRBV21-1 is noted as a pseudogene. The CDR3 loop spans 17 amino acids. Here the CDR3 DNA reads TGTGCCAGCAGCAAAGCGCTTTTGCAGGGTAGGGGTACTGAAGCTTTCTTT. It is translated as CASSKALLQGRGTEAFF.

This clonotype appeared a few times. In DNA, the CDR3 is TGTGCCAGCAGCAAAGTTACCCCCCTCTCCTACGAGCAGTACTTC. Residues: CASSKVTPLSYEQYF. The rearrangement uses TRBV21-1 and TRBJ2-7; the D call TRBD1 from the table was never checked on the DNA. TRBV21-1 counts as a pseudogene. CDR3 length: 15 residues.